Listed below are T cell receptor beta chains from one sample, sequenced in a study of T cell responses to AZD1222 COVID-19 vaccine. Some clones are missing from TCRdb's copy, which holds only in-frame ones; the method was immunoSEQ multiplex PCR. The table lists about 140,000 clones. Sequenced: peripheral blood. Receptor source: an adult in good health. CDR3s include the opening cysteine and the closing phenylalanine or tryptophan. Each record gives: D gene, V gene, J gene, CDR3 DNA, CDR3 protein. The D gene is left open where the match is weak.

D: .
V: TRBV30
J: TRBJ2-2
DNA: TGTGCCTGGAGTGTCGGGCCAGGGCGCACCGGGGAGCTGTTTTTT
CDR3: CAWSVGPGRTGELFF

D: .
V: TRBV6-5
J: TRBJ1-1
DNA: TGTGCCAGCAGTTCTGGTAACACTGAAGCTTTCTTT
CDR3: CASSSGNTEAFF

D: TRBD2
V: TRBV6-5
J: TRBJ2-5
DNA: TGTGCCACCGGACGGGGGGAAGAGACCCAGTACTTC
CDR3: CATGRGEETQYF

D: .
V: TRBV29-1
J: TRBJ1-2
DNA: TGCAGCGTTGAAGGGCAGAGCGCCTATGGCTACACCTTC
CDR3: CSVEGQSAYGYTF

D: .
V: TRBV7-9
J: TRBJ1-2
DNA: TGTGCCAGCAGCCTAGGACCGCGTCGGGGCTATGGCTACACCTTC
CDR3: CASSLGPRRGYGYTF

D: .
V: TRBV11-3
J: TRBJ1-2
DNA: TGTGCCAGCAGCTTAGAAGGCGGCGCCGCCTCTAACTATGGCTACACCTTC
CDR3: CASSLEGGAASNYGYTF

D: .
V: TRBV30
J: TRBJ2-6
DNA: TGTGCCTGCCGTGGGGGCCTCACCTCTCGGGCCAACGTCCTGACTTTC
CDR3: CACRGGLTSRANVLTF

D: .
V: TRBV28
J: TRBJ1-1
DNA: TGTGCCAGCAGTTTAGCAGACTACACTGAAGCTTTCTTT
CDR3: CASSLADYTEAFF

D: .
V: TRBV7-2
J: TRBJ1-5
DNA: TGTGCCAGCAGCTTAGGGGGTGGAGGGTGGAATCAGCCCCAGCATTTT
CDR3: CASSLGGGGWNQPQHF

D: TRBD1
V: TRBV6-1
J: TRBJ2-7
DNA: TGTGCCAGCAGTGAAGCCCGGGACAGGGGTCGGTACTTC
CDR3: CASSEARDRGRYF

D: .
V: TRBV30
J: TRBJ1-5
DNA: TGTGCCTGGAGGACCCAAAATCAGCCCCAGCATTTT
CDR3: CAWRTQNQPQHF